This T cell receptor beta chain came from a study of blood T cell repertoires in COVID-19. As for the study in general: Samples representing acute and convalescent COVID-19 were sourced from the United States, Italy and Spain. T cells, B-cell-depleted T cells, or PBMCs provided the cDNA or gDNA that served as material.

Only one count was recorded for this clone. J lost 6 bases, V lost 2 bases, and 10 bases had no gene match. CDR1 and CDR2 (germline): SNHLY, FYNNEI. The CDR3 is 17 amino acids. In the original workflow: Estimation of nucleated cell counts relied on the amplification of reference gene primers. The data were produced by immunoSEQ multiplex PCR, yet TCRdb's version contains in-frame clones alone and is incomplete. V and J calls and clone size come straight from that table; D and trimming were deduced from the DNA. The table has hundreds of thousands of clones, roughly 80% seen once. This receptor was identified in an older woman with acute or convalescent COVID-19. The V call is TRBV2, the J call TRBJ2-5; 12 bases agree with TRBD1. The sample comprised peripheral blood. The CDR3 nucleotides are TGTGCCAGCAGTGAAAGGGGGAAGGGACAGGGGGCAAAGACCCAGTACTTC. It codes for CASSERGKGQGAKTQYF.